These 2 T cell receptor beta chains came from one sample sequenced in a study of type 1 regulatory T cells. No antigen has been assigned to these receptors. TCRdb processed the reads anew with MiXCR; each CDR3 protein has one entry. The table lists tens of thousands of distinct CDR3 sequences, 9.5% to 15% of them singletons. The sequenced material came from cultured non-Tr1 T cells, either the whole culture or a sorted T cell fraction (not recorded which). The receptors stem from a human donor in good health.

The V gene is TRBV5-1, the J gene TRBJ1-1; D gene uncertain. Germline-derived CDR1 and CDR2 are SGHRS and YFSETQ. The germline V and J ends were trimmed by 0 bases and 4 bases, with 7 bases remaining between them. This CDR3 spans 13 amino acids. The DNA for the CDR3 is TGCGCCAGCAGCTTGGACGGAACCACTGAAGCTTTCTTT. Translated, it gives CASSLDGTTEAFF.

V usage is TRBV20-1 and J usage is TRBJ2-1; D may be TRBD2 (6 bases). The CDR3 is 12 residues long. From germline, CDR1 is DFQATT and CDR2 SNEGSKA (reference sequence). V was trimmed by 6 bases and J by 6 bases, leaving 12 bases between them. CDR3 sequence reads: CSARQGGNEQFF. DNA for the CDR3: TGCAGTGCCCGGCAGGGAGGCAATGAGCAGTTCTTC.